Sequencing of this T cell receptor beta chain was carried out in a study of OX40 agonist ivuxolimab in advanced cancers. A note on the overall study: Ivuxolimab was a fully human IgG2 agonistic monoclonal antibody targeting the costimulatory receptor OX40 (CD134). The dose-escalation cohort was almost 85% male with a mean age of about 60 years, ranging from roughly 23 to 80. The paper covers the monotherapy dose-escalation part of the phase I ivuxolimab trial, which included N ≈ 50 patients. Patients were allowed to have had prior anti-PD-1, anti-PD-L1 or anti-CTLA-4 therapy, and around 37% of the dose-escalation patients had previously received checkpoint inhibitors. Of the roughly 52 patients in dose escalation, 19 had hepatocellular carcinoma, roughly 15 had melanoma, 9 had renal cell carcinoma and 9 had head and neck cancer. Intravenous ivuxolimab was administered to patients every 2 weeks at six dose levels: 0.01, 0.1, 0.3, 1.5, 3 and 10 mg/kg. Peripheral TCRbeta sequencing aimed to test whether ivuxolimab altered TCR sequence diversity and caused clonal T-cell expansion. Partial responses occurred in three dose-escalation patients, of whom one had hepatocellular carcinoma and two had cutaneous melanoma. Broader findings and caveats from the paper: In the 0.1-3.0 mg/kg groups, partial responders had among the lowest normalized peripheral clonal expansion, particularly in CD8+ T cells. Antigen specificity was not determined for the clonally expanded peripheral T cells. Low levels of normalized T-cell clonal expansion were also shown by some nonresponding patients. At doses of 0.1 to 3.0 mg/kg, clonal expansion of both CD4+ and CD8+ T cells in blood was seen between baseline and week 6. After ivuxolimab, CD8+ T cells had more expanded clones than CD4+ T cells on average.

Genomic DNA was extracted from sorted cells for sequencing of the TCRbeta CDR3 region. The immunoSEQ Assay was used to sequence the TCRbeta CDR3 regions. TCRdb mirrors the immuneACCESS table, restricted to in-frame sequences. Some clones are absent from its copies; in checked studies, under half trace to an unresolved V gene, and the reason for the others is unknown. In all, the sample holds 60,000 to 70,000 clones, and around 83% of those were seen once. 0.35% to 0.5% of the sample rests with the top ten. Patients with autoimmune disease history or receiving systemic immunosuppression were excluded from the trial. In every dose cohort, peripheral blood was drawn for TCR sequencing at baseline, cycle 4 day 1, and cycle 7 day 1. The samples were taken from a phase I, first-in-human, multicenter, open-label dose-escalation trial of ivuxolimab. Adults with locally advanced or metastatic melanoma, renal cell carcinoma, hepatocellular carcinoma or head and neck squamous cell carcinoma were enrolled in the trial. CD4+ and CD8+ T cells were sorted separately from peripheral blood before TCR sequencing.

Comments on this clone: The specificity of this receptor is unknown. Base-call qualities are not available, and no considerably larger clone is one nucleotide away.

The germline V gene yields MNHNS for CDR1 and SASEGT for CDR2. The CDR3, cysteine through phenylalanine, is 15 amino acids long. The read is trimmed to its CDR3 DNA, 45 bases read in frame from base 1. From V the trimming removes 6 bases and from J it removes 0 bases, while the gene matches leave 8 bases of the junction unaccounted for. The chain is assembled from TRBV6-1 and TRBJ2-7; a stretch of 7 junction bases matches TRBD2. Sample: CD4+ or CD8+ T cells sorted from blood, taken in a trial of the OX40 agonist ivuxolimab. This sequence originates from an adult with an advanced solid tumor such as melanoma, head and neck, liver or kidney cancer. The DNA sequence is as follows: TGTGCCAGCAGCCTCCTCCCTAGCGGCTCCTACGAGCAGTACTTC. This yields the protein CASSLLPSGSYEQYF.